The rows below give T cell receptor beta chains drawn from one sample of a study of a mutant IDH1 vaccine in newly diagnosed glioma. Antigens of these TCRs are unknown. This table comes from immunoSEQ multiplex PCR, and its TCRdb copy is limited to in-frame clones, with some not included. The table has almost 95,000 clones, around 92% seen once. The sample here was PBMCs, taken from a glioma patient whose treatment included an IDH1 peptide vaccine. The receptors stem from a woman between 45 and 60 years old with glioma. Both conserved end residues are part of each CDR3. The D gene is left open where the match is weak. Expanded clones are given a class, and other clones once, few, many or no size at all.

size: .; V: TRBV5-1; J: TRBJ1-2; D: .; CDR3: CASSFGRGYGYTF; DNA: TGCGCCAGCAGCTTTGGCAGGGGCTATGGCTACACCTTC
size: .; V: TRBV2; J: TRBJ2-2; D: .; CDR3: CASTRTNTGELFF; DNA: TGTGCCAGCACGAGGACAAACACCGGGGAGCTGTTTTTT
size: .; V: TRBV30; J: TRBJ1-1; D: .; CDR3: CAWSEGRGYTEAFF; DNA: TGTGCCTGGAGTGAGGGCAGGGGATACACTGAAGCTTTCTTT
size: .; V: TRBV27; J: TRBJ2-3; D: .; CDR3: CASSLIGWGTDTQYF; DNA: TGTGCCAGCAGTTTAATAGGGTGGGGCACAGATACGCAGTATTTT
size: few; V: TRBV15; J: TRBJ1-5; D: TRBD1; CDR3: CATRGQGANQPQHF; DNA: TGTGCCACCAGAGGACAGGGGGCGAATCAGCCCCAGCATTTT
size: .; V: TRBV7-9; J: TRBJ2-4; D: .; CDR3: CASSLGQVGLAKNIQYF; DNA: TGTGCCAGCAGCTTAGGACAGGTGGGGCTAGCCAAAAACATTCAGTACTTC
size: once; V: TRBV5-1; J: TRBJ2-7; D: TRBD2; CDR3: CASSISSTRLAGSYEQYF; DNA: TGCGCCAGCAGCATATCTAGTACTCGACTAGCGGGCTCCTACGAGCAGTACTTC
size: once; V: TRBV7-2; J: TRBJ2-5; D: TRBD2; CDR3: CASSLGVLAGEETQYF; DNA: TGTGCCAGCAGTCTAGGGGTACTAGCGGGAGAAGAGACCCAGTACTTC
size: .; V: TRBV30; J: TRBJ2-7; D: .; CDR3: CAWEVAYEQYF; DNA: TGTGCCTGGGAAGTAGCTTACGAGCAGTACTTC
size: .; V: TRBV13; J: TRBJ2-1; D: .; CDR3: CASSFDSTNEQFF; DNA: TGTGCCAGCAGCTTCGATTCAACCAATGAGCAGTTCTTC
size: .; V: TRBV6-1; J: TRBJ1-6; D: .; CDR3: CASNGGLNSPLHF; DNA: TGTGCCAGCAACGGGGGGCTCAATTCACCCCTCCACTTT
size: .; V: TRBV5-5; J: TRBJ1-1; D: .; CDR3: CASSLSQLNTEAFF; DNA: TGTGCCAGCAGCTTGTCACAATTAAACACTGAAGCTTTCTTT
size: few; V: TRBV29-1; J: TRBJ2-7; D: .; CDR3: CSAEEGGQYF; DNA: TGCAGCGCCGAGGAGGGGGGGCAGTACTTC
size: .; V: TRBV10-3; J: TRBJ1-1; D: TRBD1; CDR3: CAIRATDRGNTEAFF; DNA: TGTGCCATCAGGGCCACGGACAGGGGGAACACTGAAGCTTTCTTT
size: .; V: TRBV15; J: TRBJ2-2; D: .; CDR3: CATREPGRGGTGELFF; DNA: TGTGCCACCAGGGAGCCAGGACGGGGAGGAACCGGGGAGCTGTTTTTT
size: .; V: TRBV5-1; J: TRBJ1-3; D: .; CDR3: CASSTGPIASGNTIYF; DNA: TGCGCCAGCAGCACAGGGCCAATAGCCTCTGGAAACACCATATATTTT
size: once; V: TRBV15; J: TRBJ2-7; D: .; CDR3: CATSRDQQGGEQYF; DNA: TGTGCCACCAGCAGAGACCAACAGGGTGGCGAGCAGTACTTC
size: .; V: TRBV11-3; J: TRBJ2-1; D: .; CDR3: CASSLGTSVSWEQFF; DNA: TGTGCCAGCAGCTTAGGTACAAGTGTTTCGTGGGAGCAGTTCTTC
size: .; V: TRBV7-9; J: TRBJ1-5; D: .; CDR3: CASSSQVTPQHF; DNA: TGTGCCAGCAGCTCACAGGTAACGCCCCAGCATTTT